The clone carrying this T cell receptor beta chain was observed many times. Described time point: longitudinal time-point 1 (baseline). This sample was included in a study of neurological immune-mediated disorders. CDR1 KGHSH and CDR2 LQKENI come from the germline V gene. The CDR3 extends over 16 amino acids. Deletions cut 1 base from V and 10 bases from J, with 23 bases between. Template-switch 5'RACE cDNA synthesis added a 10-nucleotide unique molecular identifier. TCRdb re-analysed the 5' RACE reads in MiXCR, keeping a single row per CDR3 protein. The sample yields tens of thousands of distinct CDR3 sequences, around 10% seen once.

What was sequenced was PBMCs. J is TRBJ2-7 and V is TRBV18; D uncertain. This TCR came from a male donor with HTLV-1-associated myelopathy (HAM/TSP). The CDR3 loop reads CASSPRLGVPVLEQYF. DNA for the CDR3: TGTGCCAGCTCACCACGGCTCGGTGTCCCGGTTCTGGAACAGTACTTC.